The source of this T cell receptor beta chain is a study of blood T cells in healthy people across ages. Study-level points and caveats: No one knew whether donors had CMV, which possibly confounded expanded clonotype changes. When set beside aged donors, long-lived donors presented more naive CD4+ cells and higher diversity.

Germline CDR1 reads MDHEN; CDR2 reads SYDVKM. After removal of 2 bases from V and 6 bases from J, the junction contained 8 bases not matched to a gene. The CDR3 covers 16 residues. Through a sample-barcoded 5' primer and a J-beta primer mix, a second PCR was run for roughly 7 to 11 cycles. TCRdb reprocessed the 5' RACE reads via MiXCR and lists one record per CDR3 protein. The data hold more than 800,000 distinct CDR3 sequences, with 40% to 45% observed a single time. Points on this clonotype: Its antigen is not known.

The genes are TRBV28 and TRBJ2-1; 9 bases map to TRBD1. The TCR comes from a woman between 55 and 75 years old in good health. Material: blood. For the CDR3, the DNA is TGTGCCAGCAGTTTAGCGGGACAGGGTTTAACCAATGAGCAGTTCTTC. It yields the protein CASSLAGQGLTNEQFF.